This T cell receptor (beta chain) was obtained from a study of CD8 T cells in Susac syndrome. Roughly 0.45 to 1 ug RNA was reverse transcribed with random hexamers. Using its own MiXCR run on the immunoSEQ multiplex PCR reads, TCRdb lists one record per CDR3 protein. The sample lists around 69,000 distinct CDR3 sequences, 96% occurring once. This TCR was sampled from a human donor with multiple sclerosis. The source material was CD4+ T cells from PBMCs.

DNA for the CDR3: TGTGCCAGCAGCGTGAGGGGAGCGGACACTGAAGCTTTCTTT. Its translation is CASSVRGADTEAFF. This chain joins TRBV7-2 and TRBJ1-1, with a weak D call TRBD1 (5 bases). This CDR3 is 14 amino acids long. With 5 bases removed from V and 3 bases from J, the gap between germline ends came to 13 bases. In germline, CDR1 is SGHTA, CDR2 FQGNSA.